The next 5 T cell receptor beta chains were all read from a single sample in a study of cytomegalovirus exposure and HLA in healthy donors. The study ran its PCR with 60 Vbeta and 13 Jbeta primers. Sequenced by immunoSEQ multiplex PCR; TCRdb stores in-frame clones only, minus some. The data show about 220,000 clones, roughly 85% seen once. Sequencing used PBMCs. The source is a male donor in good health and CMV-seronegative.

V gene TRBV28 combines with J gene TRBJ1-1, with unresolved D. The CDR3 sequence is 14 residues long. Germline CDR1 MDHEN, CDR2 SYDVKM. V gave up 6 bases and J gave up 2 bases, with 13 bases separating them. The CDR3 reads CASRPGPGNTEAFF. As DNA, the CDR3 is TGTGCCAGCAGACCTGGGCCCGGTAACACTGAAGCTTTCTTT.

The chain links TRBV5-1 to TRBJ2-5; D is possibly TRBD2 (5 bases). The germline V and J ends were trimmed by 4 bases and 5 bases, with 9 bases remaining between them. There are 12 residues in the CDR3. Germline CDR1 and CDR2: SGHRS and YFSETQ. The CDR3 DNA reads TGCGCCAGCAGCCGGGATTGGGAGACCCAGTACTTC. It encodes CASSRDWETQYF.

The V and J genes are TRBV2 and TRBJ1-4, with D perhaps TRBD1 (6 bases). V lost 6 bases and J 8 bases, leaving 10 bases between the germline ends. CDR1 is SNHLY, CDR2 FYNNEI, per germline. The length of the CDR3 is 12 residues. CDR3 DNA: TGTGCCAGCAGGACAGGCGGAGAAAAACTGTTTTTT. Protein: CASRTGGEKLFF.

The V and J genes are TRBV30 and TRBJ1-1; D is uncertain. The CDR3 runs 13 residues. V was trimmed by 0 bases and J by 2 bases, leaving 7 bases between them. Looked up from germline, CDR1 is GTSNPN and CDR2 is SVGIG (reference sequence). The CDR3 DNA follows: TGTGCCTGGAGTGTTGCAGGTAACACTGAAGCTTTCTTT. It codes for CAWSVAGNTEAFF.

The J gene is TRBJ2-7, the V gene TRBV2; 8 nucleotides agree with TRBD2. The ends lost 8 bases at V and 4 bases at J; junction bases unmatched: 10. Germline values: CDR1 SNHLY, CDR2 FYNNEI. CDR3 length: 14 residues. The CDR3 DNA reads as TGTGCCAGCGGGGAGGGACTAGATCTGTACGAGCAGTACTTC. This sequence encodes CASGEGLDLYEQYF. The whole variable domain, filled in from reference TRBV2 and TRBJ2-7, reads EPEVTQTPSHQVTQMGQEVILRCVPISNHLYFYWYRQILGQKVEFLVSFYNNEISEKSEIFDDQFSVERPDGSNFTLKIRSTKLEDSAMYFCASGEGLDLYEQYFGPGTRLTVT.